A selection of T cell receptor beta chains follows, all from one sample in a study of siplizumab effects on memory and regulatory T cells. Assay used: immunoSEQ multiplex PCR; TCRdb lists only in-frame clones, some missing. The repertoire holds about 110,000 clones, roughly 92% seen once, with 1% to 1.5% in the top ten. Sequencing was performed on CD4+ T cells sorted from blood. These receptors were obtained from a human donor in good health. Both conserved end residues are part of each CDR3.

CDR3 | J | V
CASSLGTVNTEAFF | TRBJ1-1 | TRBV18
CASSLSSLDPAYEQYF | TRBJ2-7 | TRBV5-5
CSVETRLNTEAFF | TRBJ1-1 | TRBV29-1
CASSFLLAGAYEQYF | - | TRBV5-1
CASSPLRHQPQHF | TRBJ1-5 | TRBV6-6
CASSSSGMRGEQYF | TRBJ2-7 | TRBV7-9
CASSLVQTQYF | TRBJ2-5 | TRBV11-1
CASRRLEQQFF | TRBJ2-1 | TRBV6-5
CASSAGTGTSYNSPLHF | TRBJ1-6 | TRBV7-9
CSVLPQAYEQYF | TRBJ2-7 | TRBV29-1
CASSDGPYQTQYF | TRBJ2-5 | TRBV9
CASMTSGGAWETQYF | TRBJ2-5 | TRBV5-1
CASSVYQETQYF | TRBJ2-5 | TRBV11-2
CASSNYRDGNYGYTF | TRBJ1-2 | TRBV21-1
CASSVEQGGLWYF | TRBJ2-7 | TRBV5-1
CASSPREQETQYF | TRBJ2-5 | TRBV18
CASSLAGLAGAVDTQYF | TRBJ2-3 | TRBV5-1
CASRREVLWSSSGNTIYF | TRBJ1-3 | TRBV5-8
CASSLQTGGVHGYTF | TRBJ1-2 | TRBV5-4
CASSFDSGTTYEQYF | TRBJ2-7 | TRBV6-5
CASSGRQGDYQPQHF | TRBJ1-5 | TRBV18
CASSLGGTAGANVLTF | TRBJ2-6 | TRBV5-4
CASSYQAGKETQYF | TRBJ2-5 | TRBV6-5
CASSLGGPNQPQHF | TRBJ1-5 | TRBV27
CASSLVVAGVAIVFGYTF | TRBJ1-2 | TRBV7-9
CASSAGSSWETQYF | TRBJ2-5 | TRBV2
CAWSVQGGDTQYF | TRBJ2-3 | TRBV30
CAITQGAGRSGANVLTF | TRBJ2-6 | TRBV10-3
CASSYSGNYGYTF | TRBJ1-2 | TRBV6-6
CASSLPTGGSSYEQYF | TRBJ2-7 | TRBV5-1
CASGPAGLNTEAFF | TRBJ1-1 | TRBV27
CASSQEVLAGRTGELFF | TRBJ2-2 | TRBV4-2
CASSLELVTGELFF | TRBJ2-2 | TRBV7-2
CASRSPGTGDQQYF | TRBJ2-7 | TRBV11-2
CASRALTSDTGELFF | TRBJ2-2 | TRBV19
CASTSGGAREKLFF | TRBJ1-4 | TRBV5-4
CASVDRDRYEQYF | TRBJ2-7 | TRBV23-1
CASSTNTLAKNIQYF | TRBJ2-4 | TRBV6-6
CASSEPLQEKLFF | TRBJ1-4 | TRBV25-1
CASSIVKNRKDNTEAFF | TRBJ1-1 | TRBV19
CATNRDRGLRGANVLTF | TRBJ2-6 | TRBV28
CAWSGRGYEQYF | TRBJ2-7 | TRBV30
CASSETANNSPLHF | TRBJ1-6 | TRBV10-2
CAISGSGLAGAGANVLTF | TRBJ2-6 | TRBV10-3
CASSRGTGGRANEKLFF | TRBJ1-4 | TRBV7-9
CASSLGGTAIAYEQYF | TRBJ2-7 | TRBV11-2
CASSLVGSKNTGELFF | TRBJ2-2 | TRBV11-2
CASSAQGKSQPQHF | TRBJ1-5 | TRBV7-2
CASSLLGQGIYNEQFF | TRBJ2-1 | TRBV5-1
CASSSPGQSTGELFF | TRBJ2-2 | TRBV6-5
CASSEQLVSYEQYF | TRBJ2-7 | TRBV6-1
CSVARDRGAGAKNIQYF | TRBJ2-4 | TRBV29-1
CASSQVGQGFEGYTF | TRBJ1-2 | TRBV5-4
CASSTPSYEQYF | TRBJ2-7 | TRBV6-5
CASSPRVGQGYTEAFF | TRBJ1-1 | TRBV18
CASSGRLNTEAFF | TRBJ1-1 | TRBV2
CASSLGQGNEKLFF | TRBJ1-4 | TRBV11-2
CASRLAGVRGTDTQYF | TRBJ2-3 | TRBV27
CASSLEQPYQGDTQYF | TRBJ2-3 | TRBV5-6